A selection of T cell receptor beta chains follows, all from one sample in a study of patients and donors after allogeneic stem cell transplantation. TCRdb recomputed calls from the RT-PCR reads with MiXCR, one row per CDR3 protein. The sample shows 98,000 or so distinct CDR3 sequences, about a third of them seen only once. The sequenced material came from blood, either unsorted or a sorted T cell fraction (not recorded which). Source of these receptors: a human donor who was either an allogeneic HSCT recipient or a stem cell or donor lymphocyte infusion donor (not recorded which). It is not recorded whose cells these are; they may come from a transplant donor. CDR3s include the opening cysteine and the closing phenylalanine or tryptophan. Each record gives: CDR3 protein, CDR3 DNA, D gene, J gene, V gene, clone size. The D gene is left open where the match is weak. Only some rows state a clone size, as once, few, many or a class for expanded clones.

CDR3aa: CASNPPGQGNQPQHF
CDR3nt: TGTGCCAGCAACCCCCCGGGACAGGGCAATCAGCCCCAGCATTTT
d_gene: TRBD1
j_gene: TRBJ1-5
v_gene: TRBV6-2/TRBV6-3
abundance: -

CDR3aa: CSVEVQSYEQYF
CDR3nt: TGCAGCGTTGAAGTCCAGTCATACGAGCAGTACTTC
d_gene: -
j_gene: TRBJ2-7
v_gene: TRBV29-1
abundance: -

CDR3aa: CASSVGGQSSYEQYF
CDR3nt: TGTGCCAGCAGTGTGGGAGGGCAAAGCTCCTACGAGCAGTACTTC
d_gene: TRBD2
j_gene: TRBJ2-7
v_gene: TRBV28
abundance: -

CDR3aa: CASGLGHIQYF
CDR3nt: TGTGCCAGCGGACTGGGACACATTCAGTACTTC
d_gene: -
j_gene: TRBJ2-4
v_gene: TRBV28
abundance: -

CDR3aa: CASSLRPTTGELFF
CDR3nt: TGTGCCAGCAGCCTCCGACCTACTACCGGGGAGCTGTTTTTT
d_gene: -
j_gene: TRBJ2-2
v_gene: TRBV11-2
abundance: few

CDR3aa: CSARGLGRDEQFF
CDR3nt: TGCAGTGCTCGCGGGTTGGGTCGCGATGAGCAGTTCTTC
d_gene: -
j_gene: TRBJ2-1
v_gene: TRBV20-1
abundance: -

CDR3aa: CATSEAVTDTQYF
CDR3nt: TGTGCCACCAGTGAGGCAGTCACAGATACGCAGTATTTT
d_gene: -
j_gene: TRBJ2-3
v_gene: TRBV24-1
abundance: -

CDR3aa: CASSPGGSAFHF
CDR3nt: TGTGCCAGCAGCCCAGGAGGCAGCGCCTTCCACTTT
d_gene: -
j_gene: TRBJ1-6
v_gene: TRBV7-2
abundance: -

CDR3aa: CSAPGTSGRARTGELFF
CDR3nt: TGCAGTGCCCCCGGGACTAGCGGGAGGGCGAGAACCGGGGAGCTGTTTTTT
d_gene: TRBD2
j_gene: TRBJ2-2
v_gene: TRBV20-1
abundance: -

CDR3aa: CSAARDSNLYEQYF
CDR3nt: TGCAGTGCTGCTCGGGACAGTAACCTCTACGAGCAGTACTTC
d_gene: TRBD1
j_gene: TRBJ2-7
v_gene: TRBV20-1
abundance: -

CDR3aa: CASSLNSGVHEQYF
CDR3nt: TGTGCCAGCAGTTTAAACTCGGGAGTCCACGAGCAGTACTTC
d_gene: -
j_gene: TRBJ2-7
v_gene: TRBV12-3/TRBV12-4
abundance: few

CDR3aa: CASSLGEISYNEQFF
CDR3nt: TGTGCCAGCAGCTTAGGGGAGATATCCTACAATGAGCAGTTCTTC
d_gene: -
j_gene: TRBJ2-1
v_gene: TRBV7-2
abundance: -

CDR3aa: CSARKDQNNEQFF
CDR3nt: TGCAGTGCTAGAAAGGACCAAAACAATGAGCAGTTCTTC
d_gene: -
j_gene: TRBJ2-1
v_gene: TRBV20-1
abundance: -

CDR3aa: CASSKLHRGRYGYTF
CDR3nt: TGTGCCAGTAGTAAACTTCACAGGGGGCGTTATGGCTACACCTTC
d_gene: TRBD1
j_gene: TRBJ1-2
v_gene: TRBV19
abundance: -

CDR3aa: CASSLGLAGELFF
CDR3nt: TGTGCCAGCAGTCTTGGACTCGCCGGGGAGCTGTTTTTT
d_gene: -
j_gene: TRBJ2-2
v_gene: TRBV12-3/TRBV12-4
abundance: few

CDR3aa: CAWSRGTVYEQYF
CDR3nt: TGTGCCTGGAGTCGCGGGACAGTATACGAGCAGTACTTC
d_gene: -
j_gene: TRBJ2-7
v_gene: TRBV30
abundance: -

CDR3aa: CSASGGGDEKLFF
CDR3nt: TGCAGCGCCTCAGGGGGCGGGGATGAAAAACTGTTTTTT
d_gene: TRBD1
j_gene: TRBJ1-4
v_gene: TRBV29-1
abundance: few

CDR3aa: CASSSHPRREQFF
CDR3nt: TGTGCCAGCAGCTCCCACCCTCGGCGGGAGCAGTTCTTC
d_gene: -
j_gene: TRBJ2-1
v_gene: TRBV7-9
abundance: -

CDR3aa: CSASYTGESPLHF
CDR3nt: TGCAGTGCTAGCTATACAGGGGAGTCACCCCTCCACTTT
d_gene: TRBD1
j_gene: TRBJ1-6
v_gene: TRBV20-1
abundance: -

CDR3aa: CSAPGQRRAEAFF
CDR3nt: TGCAGTGCGCCTGGACAGAGAAGGGCTGAAGCTTTCTTT
d_gene: -
j_gene: TRBJ1-1
v_gene: TRBV20-1
abundance: -

CDR3aa: CASSWALDTQYF
CDR3nt: TGTGCCAGCAGTTGGGCTCTGGATACGCAGTATTTT
d_gene: -
j_gene: TRBJ2-3
v_gene: TRBV12-3/TRBV12-4
abundance: -

CDR3aa: CASSLVGLAGDMQFF
CDR3nt: TGTGCCAGCAGCCTCGTAGGACTAGCGGGAGATATGCAGTTCTTC
d_gene: TRBD2
j_gene: TRBJ2-1
v_gene: TRBV9
abundance: -

CDR3aa: CSARDLGTGGYEQFF
CDR3nt: TGCAGTGCTAGAGATCTCGGGACTGGGGGGTATGAGCAGTTCTTC
d_gene: -
j_gene: TRBJ2-1
v_gene: TRBV20-1
abundance: few

CDR3aa: CATSRDSTENQPQHF
CDR3nt: TGTGCCACCAGCAGAGATAGCACAGAAAATCAGCCCCAGCATTTT
d_gene: -
j_gene: TRBJ1-5
v_gene: TRBV15
abundance: few

CDR3aa: CASSLGRVRIGAEAFF
CDR3nt: TGTGCCAGCAGCTTAGGCCGGGTGAGGATAGGCGCTGAAGCTTTCTTT
d_gene: -
j_gene: TRBJ1-1
v_gene: TRBV7-2
abundance: -

CDR3aa: CASSSRPTSYEQYF
CDR3nt: TGTGCCAGCAGCTCCCGACCGACTTCCTACGAGCAGTACTTC
d_gene: -
j_gene: TRBJ2-7
v_gene: TRBV7-9
abundance: -

CDR3aa: CSARRGSSPYSNQPQHF
CDR3nt: TGCAGTGCTCGTCGAGGGTCCTCCCCTTATAGCAATCAGCCCCAGCATTTT
d_gene: -
j_gene: TRBJ1-5
v_gene: TRBV20-1
abundance: -

CDR3aa: CASSPNTPSFRRLNEQFF
CDR3nt: TGTGCCAGCAGCCCCAACACCCCAAGTTTCCGACGCCTAAATGAGCAGTTCTTC
d_gene: -
j_gene: TRBJ2-1
v_gene: TRBV12-3/TRBV12-4
abundance: once

CDR3aa: CASSKNSPLHF
CDR3nt: TGTGCCAGCAGTAAAAATTCACCCCTCCACTTT
d_gene: -
j_gene: TRBJ1-6
v_gene: TRBV12-3/TRBV12-4
abundance: many

CDR3aa: CASSLTLAGSYEQYF
CDR3nt: TGTGCCAGCAGCCTGACTCTAGCGGGATCCTACGAGCAGTACTTC
d_gene: TRBD2
j_gene: TRBJ2-7
v_gene: TRBV12-3/TRBV12-4
abundance: few

CDR3aa: CSTWVTMDTQYF
CDR3nt: TGCAGCACCTGGGTCACGATGGATACGCAGTATTTT
d_gene: -
j_gene: TRBJ2-3
v_gene: TRBV29-1
abundance: few

CDR3aa: CASISPRGDPLRAFF
CDR3nt: TGTGCCAGCATCAGCCCTCGGGGGGATCCCCTCAGAGCTTTCTTT
d_gene: -
j_gene: TRBJ1-1
v_gene: TRBV6-5
abundance: few

CDR3aa: CASSLEGLSGELFF
CDR3nt: TGTGCCAGCAGCCTGGAGGGTCTCAGCGGGGAGCTGTTTTTT
d_gene: -
j_gene: TRBJ2-2
v_gene: TRBV5-5
abundance: -

CDR3aa: CSVVDRNYGYTF
CDR3nt: TGCAGCGTTGTTGACAGGAACTATGGCTACACCTTC
d_gene: -
j_gene: TRBJ1-2
v_gene: TRBV29-1
abundance: few

CDR3aa: CSVARKWGTNTEAFF
CDR3nt: TGCAGCGTTGCCCGGAAATGGGGTACAAACACTGAAGCTTTCTTT
d_gene: -
j_gene: TRBJ1-1
v_gene: TRBV29-1
abundance: many